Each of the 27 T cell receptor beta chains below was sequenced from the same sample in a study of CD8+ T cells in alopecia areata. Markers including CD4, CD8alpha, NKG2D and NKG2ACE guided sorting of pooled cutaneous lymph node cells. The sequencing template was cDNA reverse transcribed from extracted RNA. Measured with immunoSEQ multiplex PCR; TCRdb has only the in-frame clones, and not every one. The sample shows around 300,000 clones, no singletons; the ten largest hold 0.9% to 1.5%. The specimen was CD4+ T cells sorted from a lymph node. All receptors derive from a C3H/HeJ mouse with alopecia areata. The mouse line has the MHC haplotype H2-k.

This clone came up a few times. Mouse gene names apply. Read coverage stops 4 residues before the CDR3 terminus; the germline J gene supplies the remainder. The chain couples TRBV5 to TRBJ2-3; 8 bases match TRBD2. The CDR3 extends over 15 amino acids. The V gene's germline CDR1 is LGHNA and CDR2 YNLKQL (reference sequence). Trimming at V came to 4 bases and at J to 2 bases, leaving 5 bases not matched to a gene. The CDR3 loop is CASSPRWGDAETLYF. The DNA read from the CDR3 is TGTGCCAGCAGCCCCCGCTGGGGGGATGCAGAA.

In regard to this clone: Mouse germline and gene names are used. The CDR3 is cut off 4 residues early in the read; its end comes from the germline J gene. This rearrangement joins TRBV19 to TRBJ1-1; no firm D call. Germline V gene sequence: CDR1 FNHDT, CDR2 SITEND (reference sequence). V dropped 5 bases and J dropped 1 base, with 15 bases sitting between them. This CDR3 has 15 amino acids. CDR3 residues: CASSPPPGINTEVFF. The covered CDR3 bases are TGTGCCAGCAGCCCCCCGCCAGGAATAAACACA.

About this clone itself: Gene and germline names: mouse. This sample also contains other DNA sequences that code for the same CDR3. The DNA read from the CDR3 is TGTGCCAGCAGCCAATCCGGGACTGGGGAAGAC. This sequence encodes CASSQSGTGED. The CDR3, in full, reads CASSQSGTGEDTQYF. The chain carries TRBV5 and TRBJ2-5; TRBD2 matches at 10 bases. The CDR3 is cut off 4 residues early in the read; its end comes from the germline J gene. This CDR3 is built from 15 residues. Germline assignment: CDR1 LGHNA and CDR2 YNLKQL (reference sequence).

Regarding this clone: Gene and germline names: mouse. Incomplete CDR3 DNA: TGTGCCAGCAGTGGTAGGGGGGGCGCTTATGCT. Amino acids: CASSGRGGAYA. The complete CDR3 sequence is CASSGRGGAYAEQFF. The J gene is TRBJ2-1, the V gene TRBV13-1, with TRBD2 identical over 8 bases. The read gets to within 4 residues of the CDR3 end, and the germline J gene fills in the rest. V dropped 3 bases and J dropped 4; count of bases not matched to a gene: 6. The CDR3 extends over 15 amino acids. CDR1 and CDR2 from the germline V gene are NSHNY and SYGAGN.

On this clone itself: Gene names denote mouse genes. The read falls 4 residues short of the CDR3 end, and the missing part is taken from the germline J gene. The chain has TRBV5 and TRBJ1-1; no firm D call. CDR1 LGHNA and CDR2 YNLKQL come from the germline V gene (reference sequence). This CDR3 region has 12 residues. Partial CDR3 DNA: TGTGCCAGCAGCCAAGATACAGCA. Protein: CASSQDTA. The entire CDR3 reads CASSQDTAEVFF.

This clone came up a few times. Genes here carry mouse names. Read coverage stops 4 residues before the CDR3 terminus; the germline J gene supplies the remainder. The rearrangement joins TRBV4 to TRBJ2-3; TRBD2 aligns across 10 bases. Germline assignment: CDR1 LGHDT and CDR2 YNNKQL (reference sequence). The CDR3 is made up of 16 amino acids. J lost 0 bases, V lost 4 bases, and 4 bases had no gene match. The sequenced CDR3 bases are TGTGCCAGCAGCTCGGACTGGGGGTTTAGTGCAGAA. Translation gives CASSSDWGFSAE. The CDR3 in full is CASSSDWGFSAETLYF.

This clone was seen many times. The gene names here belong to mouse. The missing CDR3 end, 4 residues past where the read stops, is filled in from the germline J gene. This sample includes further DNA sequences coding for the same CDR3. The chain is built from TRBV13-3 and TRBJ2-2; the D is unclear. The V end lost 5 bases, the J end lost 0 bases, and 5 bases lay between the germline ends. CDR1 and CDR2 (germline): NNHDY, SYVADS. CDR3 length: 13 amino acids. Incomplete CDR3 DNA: TGTGCCAGCAGACAAGCAAACACCGGG. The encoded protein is CASRQANTG. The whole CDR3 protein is CASRQANTGQLYF.

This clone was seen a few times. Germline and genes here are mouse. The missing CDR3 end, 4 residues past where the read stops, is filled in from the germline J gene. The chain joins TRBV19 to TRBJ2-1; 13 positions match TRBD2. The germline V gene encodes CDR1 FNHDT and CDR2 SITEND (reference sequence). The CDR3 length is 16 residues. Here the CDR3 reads CASSPDWGGAGAEQFF. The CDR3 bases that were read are TGTGCCAGCAGTCCGGACTGGGGGGGCGCGGGAGCT.

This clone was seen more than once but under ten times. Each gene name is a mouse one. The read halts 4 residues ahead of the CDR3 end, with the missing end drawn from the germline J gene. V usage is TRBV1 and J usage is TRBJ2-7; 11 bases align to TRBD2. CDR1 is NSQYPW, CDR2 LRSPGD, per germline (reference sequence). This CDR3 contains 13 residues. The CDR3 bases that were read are TGCACCTGCAGGGCGGGACTGGGGGAT. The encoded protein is CTCRAGLGD. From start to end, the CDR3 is CTCRAGLGDEQYF.

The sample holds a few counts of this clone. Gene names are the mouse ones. CDR3 DNA (partial): TGTGCCAGCAGCCAAGCAGGGGGCCACACCGGG. Amino acid sequence: CASSQAGGHTG. The CDR3 in its entirety is CASSQAGGHTGQLYF. This sequence joins TRBV5 and TRBJ2-2, with 8 bases that match TRBD1. Coverage ceases 4 residues before the CDR3 finishes, and the germline J gene fills in the end. V trimming: 1 base; J trimming: 3 bases; junction bases outside the gene matches: 1. Per germline, CDR1 LGHNA and CDR2 YNLKQL (reference sequence). The CDR3 is 15 amino acids.

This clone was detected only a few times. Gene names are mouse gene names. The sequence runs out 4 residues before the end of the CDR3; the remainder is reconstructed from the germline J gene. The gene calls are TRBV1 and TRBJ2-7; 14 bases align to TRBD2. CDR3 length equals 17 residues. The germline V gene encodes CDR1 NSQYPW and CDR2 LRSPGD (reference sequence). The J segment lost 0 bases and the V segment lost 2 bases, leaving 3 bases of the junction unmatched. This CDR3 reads CTCSAPGTGGASYEQYF. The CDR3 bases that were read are TGCACCTGCAGTGCACCTGGGACTGGGGGGGCCTCCTAT. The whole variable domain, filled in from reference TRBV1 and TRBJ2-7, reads VTLLEQNPRWRLVPRGQAVNLRCILKNSQYPWMSWYQQDLQKQLQWLFTLRSPGDKEVKSLPGADYLATRVTDTELRLQVANMSQGRTLYCTCSAPGTGGASYEQYFGPGTRLTVL.

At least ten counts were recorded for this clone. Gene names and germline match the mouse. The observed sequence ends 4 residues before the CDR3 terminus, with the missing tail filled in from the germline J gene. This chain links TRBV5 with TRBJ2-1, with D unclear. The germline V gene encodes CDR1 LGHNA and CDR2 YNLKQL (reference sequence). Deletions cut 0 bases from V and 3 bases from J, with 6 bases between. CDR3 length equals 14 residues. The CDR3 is CASSQEYFYAEQFF. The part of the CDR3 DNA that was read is TGTGCCAGCAGCCAAGAATACTTCTATGCT.

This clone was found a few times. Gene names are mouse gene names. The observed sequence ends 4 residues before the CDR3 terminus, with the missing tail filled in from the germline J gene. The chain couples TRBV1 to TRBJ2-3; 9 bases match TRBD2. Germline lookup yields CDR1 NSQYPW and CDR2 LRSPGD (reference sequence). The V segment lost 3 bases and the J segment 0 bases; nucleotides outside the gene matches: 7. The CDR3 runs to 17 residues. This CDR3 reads CTCSASGTGSSAETLYF. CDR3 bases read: TGCACCTGCAGTGCCTCCGGGACTGGGTCTAGTGCAGAA.

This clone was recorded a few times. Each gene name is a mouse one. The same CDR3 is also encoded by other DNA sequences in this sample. The CDR3: CASSQQLGGQDTQYF. CDR3 DNA, as far as it was read: TGTGCCAGCAGCCAACAACTGGGGGGGCAAGAC. The chain has TRBV5 and TRBJ2-5; 10 positions match TRBD2. The read ends 4 residues shy of where the CDR3 ends; the end is completed using the germline J gene. Per the germline V gene, CDR1 is LGHNA and CDR2 is YNLKQL (reference sequence). Trimming took 2 bases from V and 3 from J; bases not matched to a gene: 2. CDR3 length equals 15 residues.

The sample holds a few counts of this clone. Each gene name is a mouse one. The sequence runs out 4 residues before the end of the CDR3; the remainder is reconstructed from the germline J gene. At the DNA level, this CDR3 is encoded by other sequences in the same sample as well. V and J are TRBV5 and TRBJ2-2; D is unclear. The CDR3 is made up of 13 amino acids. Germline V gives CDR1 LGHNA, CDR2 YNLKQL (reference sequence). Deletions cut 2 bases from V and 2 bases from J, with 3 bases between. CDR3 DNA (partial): TGTGCCAGCAGCCAAAGGAACACCGGG. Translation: CASSQRNTG. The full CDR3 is CASSQRNTGQLYF.

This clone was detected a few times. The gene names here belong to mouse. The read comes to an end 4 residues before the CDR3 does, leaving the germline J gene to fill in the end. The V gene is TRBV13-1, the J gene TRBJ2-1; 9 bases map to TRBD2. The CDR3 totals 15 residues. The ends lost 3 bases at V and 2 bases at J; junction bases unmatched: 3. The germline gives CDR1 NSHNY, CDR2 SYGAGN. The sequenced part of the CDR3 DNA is TGTGCCAGCAGTGGCCGACTGGGGGACTATGCT. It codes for CASSGRLGDYA. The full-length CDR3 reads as CASSGRLGDYAEQFF.

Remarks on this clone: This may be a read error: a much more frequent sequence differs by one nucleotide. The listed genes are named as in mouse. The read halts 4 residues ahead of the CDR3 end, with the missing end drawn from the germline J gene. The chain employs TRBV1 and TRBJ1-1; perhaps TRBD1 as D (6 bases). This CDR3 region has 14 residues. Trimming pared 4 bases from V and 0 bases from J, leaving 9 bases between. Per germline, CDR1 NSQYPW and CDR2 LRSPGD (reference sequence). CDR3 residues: CTCSVGTTNTEVFF. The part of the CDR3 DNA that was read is TGCACCTGCAGTGTCGGGACAACAAACACA.

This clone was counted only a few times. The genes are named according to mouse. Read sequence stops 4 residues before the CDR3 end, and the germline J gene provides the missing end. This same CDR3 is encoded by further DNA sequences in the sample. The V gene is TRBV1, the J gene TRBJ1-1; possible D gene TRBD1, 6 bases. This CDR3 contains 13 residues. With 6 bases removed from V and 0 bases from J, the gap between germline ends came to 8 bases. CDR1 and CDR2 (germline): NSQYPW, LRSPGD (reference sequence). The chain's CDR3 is CTCRGGANTEVFF. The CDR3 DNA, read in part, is TGCACCTGCAGAGGGGGGGCAAACACA. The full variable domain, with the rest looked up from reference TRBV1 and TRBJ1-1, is VTLLEQNPRWRLVPRGQAVNLRCILKNSQYPWMSWYQQDLQKQLQWLFTLRSPGDKEVKSLPGADYLATRVTDTELRLQVANMSQGRTLYCTCRGGANTEVFFGKGTRLTVV.

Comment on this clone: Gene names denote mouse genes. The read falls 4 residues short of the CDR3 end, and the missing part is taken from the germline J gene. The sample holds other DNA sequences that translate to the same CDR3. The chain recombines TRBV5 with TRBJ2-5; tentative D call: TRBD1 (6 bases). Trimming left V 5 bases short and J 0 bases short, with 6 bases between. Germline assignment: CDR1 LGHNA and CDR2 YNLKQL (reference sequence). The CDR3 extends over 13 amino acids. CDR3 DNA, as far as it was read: TGTGCCAGCAGCACAGGGAACCAAGAC. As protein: CASSTGNQD. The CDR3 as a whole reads CASSTGNQDTQYF.

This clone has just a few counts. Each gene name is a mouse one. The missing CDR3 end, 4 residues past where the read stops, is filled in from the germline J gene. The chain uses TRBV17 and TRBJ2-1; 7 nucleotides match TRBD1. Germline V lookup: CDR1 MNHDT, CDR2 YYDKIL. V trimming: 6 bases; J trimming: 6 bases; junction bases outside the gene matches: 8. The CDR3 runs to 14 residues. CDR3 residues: CASRHRGWSAEQFF. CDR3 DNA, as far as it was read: TGTGCTAGCAGACACAGGGGATGGAGTGCT.

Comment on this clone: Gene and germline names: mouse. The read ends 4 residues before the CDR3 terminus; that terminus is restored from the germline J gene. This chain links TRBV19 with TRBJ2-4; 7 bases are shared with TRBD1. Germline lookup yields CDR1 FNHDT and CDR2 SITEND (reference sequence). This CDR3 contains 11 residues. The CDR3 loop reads CASRQGNTLYF. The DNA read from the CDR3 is TGTGCCAGCAGACAGGGGAAC.

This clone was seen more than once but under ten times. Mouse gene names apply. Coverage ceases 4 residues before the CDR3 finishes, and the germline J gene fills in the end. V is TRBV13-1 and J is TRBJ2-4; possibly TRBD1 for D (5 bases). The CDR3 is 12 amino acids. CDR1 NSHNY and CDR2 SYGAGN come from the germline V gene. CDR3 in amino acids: CASSERGNTLYF. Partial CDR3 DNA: TGTGCCAGCAGTGAGAGGGGAAAC.

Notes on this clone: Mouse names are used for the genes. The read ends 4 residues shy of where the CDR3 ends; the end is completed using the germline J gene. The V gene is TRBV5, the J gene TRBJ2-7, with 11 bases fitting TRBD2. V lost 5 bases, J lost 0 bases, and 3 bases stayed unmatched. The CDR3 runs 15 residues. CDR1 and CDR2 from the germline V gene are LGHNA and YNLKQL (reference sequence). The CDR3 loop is CASSSDWGGSYEQYF. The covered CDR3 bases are TGTGCCAGCAGCTCCGACTGGGGGGGCTCCTAT.

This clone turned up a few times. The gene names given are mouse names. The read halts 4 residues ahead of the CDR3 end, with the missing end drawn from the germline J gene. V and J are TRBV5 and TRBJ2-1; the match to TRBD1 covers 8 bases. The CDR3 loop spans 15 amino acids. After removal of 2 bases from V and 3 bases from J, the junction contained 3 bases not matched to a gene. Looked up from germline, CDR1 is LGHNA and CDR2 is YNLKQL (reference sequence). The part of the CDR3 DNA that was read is TGTGCCAGCAGCCAACCGGGACAGGTCTATGCT. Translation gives CASSQPGQVYA. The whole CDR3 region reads CASSQPGQVYAEQFF.

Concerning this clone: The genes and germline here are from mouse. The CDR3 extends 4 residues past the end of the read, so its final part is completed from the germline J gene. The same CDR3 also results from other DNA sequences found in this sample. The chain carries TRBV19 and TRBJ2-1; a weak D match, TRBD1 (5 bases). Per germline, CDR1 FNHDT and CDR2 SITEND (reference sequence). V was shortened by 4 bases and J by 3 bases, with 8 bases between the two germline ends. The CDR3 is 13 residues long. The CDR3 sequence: CASSRQFYAEQFF. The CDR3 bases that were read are TGTGCCAGCAGTCGACAGTTCTATGCT.

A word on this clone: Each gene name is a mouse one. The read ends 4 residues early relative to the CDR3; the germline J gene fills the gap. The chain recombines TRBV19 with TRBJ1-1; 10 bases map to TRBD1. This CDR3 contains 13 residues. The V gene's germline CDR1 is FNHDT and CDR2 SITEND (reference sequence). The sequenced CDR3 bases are TGTGCCAGCAGTAAGGACAGGGGGGGA. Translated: CASSKDRGG. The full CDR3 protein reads CASSKDRGGEVFF.

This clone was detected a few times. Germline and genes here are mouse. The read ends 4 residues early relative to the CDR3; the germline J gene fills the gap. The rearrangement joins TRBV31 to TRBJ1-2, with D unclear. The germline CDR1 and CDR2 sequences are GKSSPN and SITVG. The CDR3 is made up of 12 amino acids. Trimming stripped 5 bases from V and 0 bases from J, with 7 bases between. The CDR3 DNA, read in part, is TGTGCCTGGGTACAATCAAACTCC. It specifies CAWVQSNS. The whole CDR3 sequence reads CAWVQSNSDYTF.